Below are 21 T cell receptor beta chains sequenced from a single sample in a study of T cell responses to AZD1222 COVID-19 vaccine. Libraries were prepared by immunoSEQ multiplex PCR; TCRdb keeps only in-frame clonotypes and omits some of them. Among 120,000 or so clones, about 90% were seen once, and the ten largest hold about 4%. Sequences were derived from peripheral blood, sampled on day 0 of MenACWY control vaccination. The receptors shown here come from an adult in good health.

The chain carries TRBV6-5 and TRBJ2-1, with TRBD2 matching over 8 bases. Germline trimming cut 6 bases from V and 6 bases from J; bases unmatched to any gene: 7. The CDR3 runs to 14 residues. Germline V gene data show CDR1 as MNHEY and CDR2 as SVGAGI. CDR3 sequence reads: CASSPPGGTNEQFF. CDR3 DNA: TGTGCCAGCAGCCCGCCGGGGGGGACCAATGAGCAGTTCTTC.

The CDR3 DNA follows: TGCAGCGTTGCCACGGGACTAGCGGGGGCTTATGAGCAGTTCTTC. This gives the protein CSVATGLAGAYEQFF. The chain joins TRBV29-1 to TRBJ2-1; the match to TRBD2 covers 14 bases. Trimming removed 4 bases from V and 8 bases from J; junction bases left unmatched: 7. Germline lookup yields CDR1 SQVTM and CDR2 ANQGSEA. The CDR3 is 15 residues long.

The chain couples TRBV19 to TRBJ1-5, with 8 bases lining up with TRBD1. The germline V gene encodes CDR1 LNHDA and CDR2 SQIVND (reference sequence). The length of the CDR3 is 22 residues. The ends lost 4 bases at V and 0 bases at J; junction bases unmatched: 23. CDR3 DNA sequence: TGTGCCAGTAGTACGTATCTGAAATCGACAGGGGACTACCTCTATAGCAATCAGCCCCAGCATTTT. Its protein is CASSTYLKSTGDYLYSNQPQHF.

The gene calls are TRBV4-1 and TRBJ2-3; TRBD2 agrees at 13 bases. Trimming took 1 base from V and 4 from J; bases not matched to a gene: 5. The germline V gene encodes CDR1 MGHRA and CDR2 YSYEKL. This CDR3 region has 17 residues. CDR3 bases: TGCGCCAGCAGCCAAGGGACTAGCGGGAGAACGCCAGATACGCAGTATTTT. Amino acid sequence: CASSQGTSGRTPDTQYF.

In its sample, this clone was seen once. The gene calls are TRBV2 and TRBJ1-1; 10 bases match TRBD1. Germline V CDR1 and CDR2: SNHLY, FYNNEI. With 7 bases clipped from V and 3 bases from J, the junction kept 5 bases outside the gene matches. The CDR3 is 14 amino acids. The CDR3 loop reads CASKRDRGDTEAFF. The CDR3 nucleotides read TGTGCCAGCAAGAGGGACAGGGGTGACACTGAAGCTTTCTTT. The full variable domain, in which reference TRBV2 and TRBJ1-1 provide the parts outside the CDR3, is EPEVTQTPSHQVTQMGQEVILRCVPISNHLYFYWYRQILGQKVEFLVSFYNNEISEKSEIFDDQFSVERPDGSNFTLKIRSTKLEDSAMYFCASKRDRGDTEAFFGQGTRLTVV.

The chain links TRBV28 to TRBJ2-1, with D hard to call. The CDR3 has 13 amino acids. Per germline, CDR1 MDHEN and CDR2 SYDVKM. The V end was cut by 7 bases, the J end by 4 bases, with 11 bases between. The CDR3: CASTQFNYNEQFF. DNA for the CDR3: TGTGCCAGCACCCAATTCAATTACAATGAGCAGTTCTTC.

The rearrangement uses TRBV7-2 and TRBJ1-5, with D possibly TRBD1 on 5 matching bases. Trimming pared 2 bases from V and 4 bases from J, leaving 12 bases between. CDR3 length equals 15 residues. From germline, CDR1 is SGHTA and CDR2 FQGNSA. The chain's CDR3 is CASSLYSGGNQPQHF. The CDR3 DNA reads TGTGCCAGCAGCTTATATTCGGGGGGGAATCAGCCCCAGCATTTT.

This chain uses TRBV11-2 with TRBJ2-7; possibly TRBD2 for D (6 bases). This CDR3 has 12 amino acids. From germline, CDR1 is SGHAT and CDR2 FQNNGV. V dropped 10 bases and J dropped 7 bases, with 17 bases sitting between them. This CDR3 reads CATGDFPGEQYV. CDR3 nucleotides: TGTGCCACCGGGGACTTCCCTGGAGAGCAGTACGTC.

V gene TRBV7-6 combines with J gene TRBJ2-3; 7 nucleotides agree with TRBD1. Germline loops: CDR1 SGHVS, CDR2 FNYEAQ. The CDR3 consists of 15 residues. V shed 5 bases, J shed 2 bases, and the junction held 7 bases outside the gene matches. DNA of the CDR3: TGTGCCAGCAGCCCACACAGGGGAGTCACAGATACGCAGTATTTT. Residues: CASSPHRGVTDTQYF.

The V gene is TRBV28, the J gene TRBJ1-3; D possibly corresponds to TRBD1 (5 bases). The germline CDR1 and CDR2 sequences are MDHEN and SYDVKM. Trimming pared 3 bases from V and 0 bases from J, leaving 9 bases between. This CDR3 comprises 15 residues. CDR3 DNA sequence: TGTGCCAGCAGTTTGTGGACAAACTCTGGAAACACCATATATTTT. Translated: CASSLWTNSGNTIYF.

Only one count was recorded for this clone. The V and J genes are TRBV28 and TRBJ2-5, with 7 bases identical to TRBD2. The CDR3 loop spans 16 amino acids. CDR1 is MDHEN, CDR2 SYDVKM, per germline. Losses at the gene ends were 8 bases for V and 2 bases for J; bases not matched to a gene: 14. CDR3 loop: CASEERLAESQETQYF. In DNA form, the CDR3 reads TGTGCCAGCGAGGAGCGGCTAGCGGAGTCACAAGAGACCCAGTACTTC.

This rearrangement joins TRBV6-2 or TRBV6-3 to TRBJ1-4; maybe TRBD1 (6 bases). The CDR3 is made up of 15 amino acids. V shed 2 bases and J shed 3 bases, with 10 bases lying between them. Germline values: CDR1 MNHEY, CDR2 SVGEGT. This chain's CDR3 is CASSYPGAANEKLFF. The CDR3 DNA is TGTGCCAGCAGTTACCCAGGGGCGGCTAATGAAAAACTGTTTTTT.

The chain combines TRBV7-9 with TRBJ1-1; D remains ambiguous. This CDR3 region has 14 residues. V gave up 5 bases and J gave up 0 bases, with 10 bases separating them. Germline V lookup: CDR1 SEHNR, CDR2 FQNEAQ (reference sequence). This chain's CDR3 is CASSHGQVNTEAFF. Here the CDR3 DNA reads TGTGCCAGCAGCCACGGGCAGGTGAACACTGAAGCTTTCTTT.

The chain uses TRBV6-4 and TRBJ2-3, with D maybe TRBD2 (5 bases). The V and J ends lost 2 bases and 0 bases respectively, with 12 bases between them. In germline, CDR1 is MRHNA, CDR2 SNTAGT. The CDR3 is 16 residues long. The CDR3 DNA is TGTGCCAGCAGTGACGGTGGTAGCGCCAGCACAGATACGCAGTATTTT. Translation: CASSDGGSASTDTQYF.

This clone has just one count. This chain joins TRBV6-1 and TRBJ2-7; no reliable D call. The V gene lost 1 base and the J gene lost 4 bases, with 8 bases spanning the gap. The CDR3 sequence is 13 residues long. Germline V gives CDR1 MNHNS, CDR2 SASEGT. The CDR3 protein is CASSEEVFYEQYF. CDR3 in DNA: TGTGCCAGCAGTGAAGAAGTTTTTTACGAGCAGTACTTC.

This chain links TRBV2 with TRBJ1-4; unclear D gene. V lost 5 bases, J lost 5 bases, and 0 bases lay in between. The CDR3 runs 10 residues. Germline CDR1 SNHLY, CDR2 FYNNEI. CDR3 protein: CASSNEKLFF. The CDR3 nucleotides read TGTGCCAGCAGTAATGAAAAACTGTTTTTT.

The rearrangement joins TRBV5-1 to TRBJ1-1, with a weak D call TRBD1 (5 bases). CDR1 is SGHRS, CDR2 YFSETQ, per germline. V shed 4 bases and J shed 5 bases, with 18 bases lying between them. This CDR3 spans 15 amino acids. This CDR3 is CASSPTVGADTEAFF. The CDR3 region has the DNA TGCGCCAGCAGCCCCACAGTAGGGGCGGATACTGAAGCTTTCTTT.

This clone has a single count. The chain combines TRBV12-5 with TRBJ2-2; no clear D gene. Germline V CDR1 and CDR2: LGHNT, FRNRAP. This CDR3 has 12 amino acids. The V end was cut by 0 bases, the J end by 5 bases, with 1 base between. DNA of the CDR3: TGTGCTAGTGGTTTGGTAACCGGGGAGCTGTTTTTT. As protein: CASGLVTGELFF. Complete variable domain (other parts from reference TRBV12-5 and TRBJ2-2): DARVTQTPRHKVTEMGQEVTMRCQPILGHNTVFWYRQTMMQGLELLAYFRNRAPLDDSGMPKDRFSAEMPDATLATLKIQPSEPRDSAVYFCASGLVTGELFFGEGSRLTVL.

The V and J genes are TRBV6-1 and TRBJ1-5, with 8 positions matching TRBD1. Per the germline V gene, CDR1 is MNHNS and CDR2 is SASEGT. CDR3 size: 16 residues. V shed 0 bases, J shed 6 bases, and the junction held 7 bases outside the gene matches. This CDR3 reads CASSEAGTGWGQPQHF. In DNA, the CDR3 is TGTGCCAGCAGTGAAGCTGGGACAGGTTGGGGTCAGCCCCAGCATTTT.

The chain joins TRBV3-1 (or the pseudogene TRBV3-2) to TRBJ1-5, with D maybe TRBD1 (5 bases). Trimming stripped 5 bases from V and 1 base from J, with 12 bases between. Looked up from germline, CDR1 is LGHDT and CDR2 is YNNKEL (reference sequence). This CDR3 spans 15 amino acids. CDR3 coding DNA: TGTGCCAGCAGCACGGGGGGGGACAGCAATCAGCCCCAGCATTTT. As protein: CASSTGGDSNQPQHF.

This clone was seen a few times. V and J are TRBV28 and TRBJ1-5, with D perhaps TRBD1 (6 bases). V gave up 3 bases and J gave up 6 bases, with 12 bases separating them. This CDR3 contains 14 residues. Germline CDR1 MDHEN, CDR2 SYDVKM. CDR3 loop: CASSFQKTGQPQHF. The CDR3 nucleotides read TGTGCCAGCAGTTTCCAAAAGACAGGTCAGCCCCAGCATTTT.